These 30 T cell receptor beta chains share one sample of origin, sequenced in a study of beta chain features in type 1 diabetes. Expressed TCRB transcripts got sequenced, as all isolated RNA was reverse transcribed. Sequencing used immunoSEQ multiplex PCR; TCRdb keeps in-frame clones, though not all of them. The sample yields around 500,000 clones, approximately 31% seen once. The sequencing input was naive CD4+ T cells from blood. These receptors came from a young man in good health.

The chain couples TRBV7-9 to TRBJ2-1; a weak D match, TRBD1 (6 bases). CDR3 length: 13 residues. Trimming removed 6 bases from V and 8 bases from J, with 14 bases in between. CDR1 and CDR2 (germline): SEHNR, FQNEAQ (reference sequence). CDR3: CASRRTSGDEQFF. The CDR3 region has the DNA TGTGCCAGCAGACGGACTTCAGGGGATGAGCAGTTCTTC.

This chain connects TRBV5-4 to TRBJ2-3, with 9 bases that match TRBD1. CDR1 is SGHNT and CDR2 is YYREEE in the germline V gene (reference sequence). The CDR3 is made up of 15 amino acids. V shed 4 bases and J 4 bases; nucleotides not matched to a gene: 7. CDR3 amino acids: CASSARDRAPDTQYF. As DNA, the CDR3 is TGTGCCAGCAGCGCCCGGGACAGGGCCCCAGATACGCAGTATTTT.

This clone was detected a few times. This sample also contains other DNA sequences that code for the same CDR3. The V call is TRBV6-5, the J call TRBJ2-1, with D perhaps matching TRBD2 (5 bases). V dropped 2 bases and J dropped 9 bases, with 5 bases sitting between them. The CDR3 extends over 11 amino acids. Germline-derived CDR1 and CDR2 are MNHEY and SVGAGI. Here the CDR3 DNA reads TGTGCCAGCAGTTACGGGAGTGAGCAGTTCTTC. Translating gives CASSYGSEQFF.

This clone was picked up a small number of times. This specimen includes other DNA sequences encoding the same CDR3. The chain is built from TRBV20-1 and TRBJ2-1; D is unresolved. Germline V lookup: CDR1 DFQATT, CDR2 SNEGSKA (reference sequence). With 2 bases removed from V and 5 bases from J, the gap between germline ends came to 4 bases. This CDR3 contains 11 residues. The CDR3 DNA follows: TGCAGTGCTAGACGGAACAATGAGCAGTTCTTC. Protein: CSARRNNEQFF.

This chain links TRBV9 with TRBJ2-6, with D unclear. V was clipped by 6 bases and J by 2 bases, with 9 bases between them. The CDR3 is made up of 14 amino acids. CDR1 and CDR2 (germline): SGDLS, YYNGEE. CDR3: CASKTGPGANVLTF. The DNA for the CDR3 is TGTGCCAGCAAGACCGGCCCTGGGGCCAACGTCCTGACTTTC.

This clone was picked up a small number of times. This chain uses TRBV30 with TRBJ2-1, with D perhaps matching TRBD2 (6 bases). CDR3 length: 14 amino acids. The germline V gene encodes CDR1 GTSNPN and CDR2 SVGIG (reference sequence). V lost 1 base and J 3 bases, leaving 10 bases between the germline ends. The CDR3 DNA follows: TGTGCCTGGAGTGCGGGAGCTGTCTACAATGAGCAGTTCTTC. Residues: CAWSAGAVYNEQFF.

CDR3 region: CAISRDSYNEQFF. As DNA, the CDR3 is TGTGCCATCAGCCGGGACTCCTACAATGAGCAGTTCTTC. The chain links TRBV10-3 to TRBJ2-1; D perhaps matches TRBD2 (5 bases). V shed 6 bases and J shed 0 bases, with 6 bases lying between them. From germline, CDR1 is ENHRY and CDR2 SYGVKD. The CDR3 length is 13 residues.

This chain connects TRBV27 to TRBJ2-7, with 9 bases identical to TRBD2. The CDR3 contains 13 residues. Germline V gene lookup returns CDR1 MNHEY and CDR2 SMNVEV (reference sequence). The junction had 5 bases not matched to a gene; V was cut back by 5 bases and J by 6 bases. The CDR3 DNA reads as TGTGCCAGCAGTGCGCTAGCGGGAACCGAGCAGTACTTC. Translating it yields CASSALAGTEQYF.

The gene calls are TRBV10-3 and TRBJ2-5, with no clear D. The CDR3 has 15 residues. V lost 0 bases to trimming and J lost 4 bases, with 12 bases between them. Germline CDR1 and CDR2: ENHRY and SYGVKD. CDR3 sequence (DNA): TGTGCCATCAGTGAGTCGATGGTGGGGTCAGAGACCCAGTACTTC. It translates to CAISESMVGSETQYF.

V is TRBV5-1 and J is TRBJ2-3, with D perhaps matching TRBD2 (5 bases). Between the trimmed V and J ends, which lost 4 bases and 3 bases, there was a span of 18 bases. The CDR3 totals 16 residues. The germline CDR1 and CDR2 sequences are SGHRS and YFSETQ. CDR3: CASSLDTRGGTDTQYF. The DNA for the CDR3 is TGCGCCAGCAGCCTCGACACCCGAGGAGGTACAGATACGCAGTATTTT.

V is TRBV19 and J is TRBJ2-1; 15 nucleotides agree with TRBD2. The germline V gene has CDR1 LNHDA and CDR2 SQIVND (reference sequence). This CDR3 region has 18 residues. With V trimmed by 3 bases and J by 2 bases, 5 bases remained unmatched. CDR3 bases: TGTGCCAGTAGTATTGGACTAGCGGGAGGGTTAACCTACAATGAGCAGTTCTTC. Residues: CASSIGLAGGLTYNEQFF.

On this clone: Other DNA sequences from this sample encode an identical CDR3 as well. The chain carries TRBV29-1 and TRBJ1-1; 7 bases map to TRBD1. V shed 5 bases, J shed 0 bases, and the junction held 3 bases outside the gene matches. This CDR3 comprises 13 residues. Germline lookup yields CDR1 SQVTM and CDR2 ANQGSEA. The CDR3 protein is CSVKGQMNTEAFF. DNA of the CDR3: TGCAGCGTTAAGGGACAGATGAACACTGAAGCTTTCTTT.

The rearrangement uses TRBV30 and TRBJ1-1; D perhaps matches TRBD1 (5 bases). This CDR3 is built from 14 residues. V dropped 5 bases and J dropped 5 bases, with 18 bases sitting between them. In germline, CDR1 is GTSNPN, CDR2 SVGIG (reference sequence). The CDR3 DNA sequence: TGTGCCTGGGCTGAGGGGCTAGGGAGAACTGAAGCTTTCTTT. Its translation: CAWAEGLGRTEAFF.

This clone turned up a few times. The rearrangement uses TRBV4-1 and TRBJ2-5; D gene uncertain. Germline CDR1 is MGHRA and CDR2 is YSYEKL. Trimming took off 1 base at V and 5 bases at J, with 8 bases between the two ends. The CDR3 is 13 amino acids. DNA for the CDR3: TGCGCCAGCAGCCAAGGATTTGGGGAGACCCAGTACTTC. Amino acids: CASSQGFGETQYF.

The chain is built from TRBV29-1 and TRBJ2-5; perhaps TRBD2 as D (6 bases). CDR1 SQVTM and CDR2 ANQGSEA come from the germline V gene. This CDR3 spans 13 amino acids. Trimming took off 0 bases at V and 7 bases at J, with 12 bases between the two ends. The CDR3 loop reads CSVEDATGATQYF. CDR3 bases: TGCAGCGTTGAAGATGCTACGGGAGCGACCCAGTACTTC.

The chain joins TRBV18 to TRBJ1-4; D may be TRBD1 (6 bases). The CDR3 sequence is 17 residues long. CDR1 KGHSH and CDR2 LQKENI come from the germline V gene. Trimming took 3 bases from V and 0 from J, leaving 14 bases between them. The CDR3 DNA is TGTGCCAGCTCACCCCCGCAGGGGTTCCCAACTAATGAAAAACTGTTTTTT. It translates to CASSPPQGFPTNEKLFF.

The chain couples TRBV7-3 to TRBJ2-7, with D unclear. CDR1 and CDR2 (germline): SGHTA, FQGTGA. This CDR3 spans 15 amino acids. The ends were cut back, 2 bases at V and 0 bases at J, with 11 bases in the middle. This CDR3 is CASSLRRSSSYEQYF. In DNA, the CDR3 is TGTGCCAGCAGCTTACGGCGGTCAAGCTCCTACGAGCAGTACTTC.

This clone has just a few counts. The chain links TRBV5-1 to TRBJ2-1; D ambiguous. The CDR3 is 13 amino acids. V was pared by 0 bases and J by 4 bases, with 5 bases between. Germline-derived CDR1 and CDR2 are SGHRS and YFSETQ. The CDR3 reads CASSLDGYNEQFF. CDR3 nucleotide sequence: TGCGCCAGCAGCTTGGATGGTTACAATGAGCAGTTCTTC.

This clone was seen a few times. V gene TRBV2 combines with J gene TRBJ2-5; 7 bases map to TRBD1. Trimming cost V 4 bases and J 4 bases; bases outside gene matches: 3. CDR1 SNHLY and CDR2 FYNNEI come from the germline V gene. The CDR3 has 13 residues. The CDR3 DNA is TGTGCCAGCAGTGCTCGGGACAGAGAGACCCAGTACTTC. Its protein product is CASSARDRETQYF. Variable domain in full (rest from reference TRBV2 and TRBJ2-5): EPEVTQTPSHQVTQMGQEVILRCVPISNHLYFYWYRQILGQKVEFLVSFYNNEISEKSEIFDDQFSVERPDGSNFTLKIRSTKLEDSAMYFCASSARDRETQYFGPGTRLLVL.

The rearrangement links TRBV14 to TRBJ2-1; 9 positions match TRBD1. The CDR3 is 15 residues long. Germline loops: CDR1 SGHDN, CDR2 FVKESK. The trim removed 4 bases at V and 9 bases at J, leaving 10 bases unmatched. CDR3 in amino acids: CASSRRDREFGEQFF. The CDR3 coding sequence is TGTGCCAGCAGCCGCCGGGACAGGGAATTTGGTGAGCAGTTCTTC.

The CDR3 here is CSVWVNNEQFF. The CDR3 bases are TGCAGTGTTTGGGTAAACAATGAGCAGTTCTTC. V gene TRBV20-1 combines with J gene TRBJ2-1; no clear D gene. The CDR3 consists of 11 residues. Trimming pared 7 bases from V and 5 bases from J, leaving 9 bases between. Looked up from germline, CDR1 is DFQATT and CDR2 is SNEGSKA (reference sequence).

This clone occurred a few times. V usage is TRBV5-1 and J usage is TRBJ2-2, with D hard to call. The CDR3 has 14 amino acids. CDR1 is SGHRS and CDR2 is YFSETQ in the germline V gene. Trimming left V 4 bases short and J 2 bases short, with 9 bases between. The CDR3 loop reads CASSDTVNTGELFF. CDR3 nucleotide sequence: TGCGCCAGCAGCGACACAGTTAACACCGGGGAGCTGTTTTTT.

The chain uses TRBV4-2 and TRBJ1-2; unclear D gene. V was pared by 1 base and J by 3 bases, with 18 bases between. CDR1 is LGHNA, CDR2 YNFKEQ, per germline. CDR3 size: 17 residues. Here the CDR3 DNA reads TGTGCCAGCAGCCAAGTTGTGGGCATAGGGAAGGACTATGGCTACACCTTC. Amino acids: CASSQVVGIGKDYGYTF.

This clone was detected a few times. The chain recombines TRBV29-1 with TRBJ2-3, with 8 bases lining up with TRBD1. Germline V gives CDR1 SQVTM, CDR2 ANQGSEA. Trimming took 4 bases from V and 1 from J; bases not matched to a gene: 16. This CDR3 spans 18 amino acids. This chain's CDR3 is CSVGPGGRGLVGTDTQYF. The CDR3 bases are TGCAGCGTTGGGCCCGGTGGCAGGGGGCTGGTTGGCACAGATACGCAGTATTTT.

The chain recombines TRBV7-9 with TRBJ2-7, with TRBD2 identical over 10 bases. The CDR3 has 14 residues. Germline CDR1 reads SEHNR; CDR2 reads FQNEAQ (reference sequence). J was trimmed by 3 bases and V by 1 base; bases with no gene match: 0. CDR3 protein: CASSLVAGGYEQYF. The CDR3, as DNA: TGTGCCAGCAGCTTAGTAGCGGGAGGCTACGAGCAGTACTTC.

The chain couples TRBV5-6 to TRBJ1-2; 10 bases are shared with TRBD1. This CDR3 comprises 12 residues. The ends lost 7 bases at V and 7 bases at J; junction bases unmatched: 4. Per the germline V gene, CDR1 is SGHDT and CDR2 is YYEEEE. CDR3 DNA sequence: TGTGCCAGCGCTGACAGGGGGCCTGGCTACACCTTC. This sequence encodes CASADRGPGYTF.

This clone appeared a few times. This chain connects TRBV7-9 to TRBJ2-7, with a weak D call TRBD1 (6 bases). V was clipped by 5 bases and J by 3 bases, with 11 bases between them. This CDR3 comprises 13 residues. From germline, CDR1 is SEHNR and CDR2 FQNEAQ (reference sequence). CDR3: CASSLLQGYEQYF. The CDR3 DNA sequence: TGTGCCAGCAGCCTACTACAGGGCTACGAGCAGTACTTC.

V usage is TRBV4-3 and J usage is TRBJ2-5, with a possible D match to TRBD1 (6 bases). Trimming took off 2 bases at V and 3 bases at J, with 10 bases between the two ends. From germline, CDR1 is LGHNA and CDR2 YSLEER. CDR3 length: 14 residues. As DNA, the CDR3 is TGCGCCAGCAGCCAACAATGGACAGAAGAGACCCAGTACTTC. Translation gives CASSQQWTEETQYF.

The J gene is TRBJ2-7, the V gene TRBV9; tentatively, D is TRBD1 (6 bases). The CDR3 runs 12 residues. CDR1 SGDLS and CDR2 YYNGEE come from the germline V gene. Trimming removed 4 bases from V and 5 bases from J, with 10 bases in between. The CDR3 loop reads CASSLQGNEQYF. The CDR3 DNA sequence: TGTGCCAGCAGCTTACAGGGCAACGAGCAGTACTTC.

The chain couples TRBV30 to TRBJ2-2; D not resolved. CDR3 length equals 13 residues. The V end was cut by 0 bases, the J end by 6 bases, with 8 bases between. Germline V gene data show CDR1 as GTSNPN and CDR2 as SVGIG (reference sequence). This CDR3 is CAWSVLTAGELFF. CDR3 DNA sequence: TGTGCCTGGAGTGTACTCACCGCCGGGGAGCTGTTTTTT.